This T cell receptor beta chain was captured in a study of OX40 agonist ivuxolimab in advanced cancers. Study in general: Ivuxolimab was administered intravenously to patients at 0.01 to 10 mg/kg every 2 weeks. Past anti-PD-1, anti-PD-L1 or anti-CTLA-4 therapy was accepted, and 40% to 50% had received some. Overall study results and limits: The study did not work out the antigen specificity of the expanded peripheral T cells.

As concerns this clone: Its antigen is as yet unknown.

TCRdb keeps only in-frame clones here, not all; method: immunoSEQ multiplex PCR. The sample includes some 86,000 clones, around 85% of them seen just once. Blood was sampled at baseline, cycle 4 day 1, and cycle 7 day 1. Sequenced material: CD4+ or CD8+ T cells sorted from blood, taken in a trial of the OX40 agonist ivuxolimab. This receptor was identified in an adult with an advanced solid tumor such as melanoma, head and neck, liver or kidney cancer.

CDR3 bases: TGTGCCAGCAGCCAAGGACAGGGCCAGCCCCAGCATTTT. Protein sequence: CASSQGQGQPQHF. J is TRBJ1-5 and V is TRBV14; 7 bases match TRBD1. This CDR3 region has 13 residues. CDR1 and CDR2 from the germline V gene are SGHDN and FVKESK. V gave up 1 base and J gave up 7 bases; unmatched junction bases: 1.